These T cell receptor beta chains were read from a single sample in a study of human T cells and chemical hapten exposure. TCRdb analysed the RACE reads with MiXCR anew, one entry per CDR3 protein. The sample holds a few hundred thousand distinct CDR3 sequences, about 6% seen once. Sequencing was performed on whole blood, taken in connection with sensitization to the hapten diphenylcyclopropenone (DPC). The origin of the receptors is a woman between 18 and 29 years old with alopecia areata. Some clones in this sample may be carry-over from other donors' samples. CDR3s include the opening cysteine and the closing phenylalanine or tryptophan. A D gene is named only where the DNA matches it firmly. Clone sizes are given selectively: once, few, many, or a class where the clone is expanded.

abundance,v_gene,j_gene,d_gene,CDR3nt,CDR3aa
.,TRBV12-3/TRBV12-4,TRBJ1-2,.,TGTGCCAGCAGTTTAGTATCGGGGCGGAACACCTTC,CASSLVSGRNTF
many,TRBV13,TRBJ1-1,.,TGTGCCAGCTCCCTCGGGCGGTTTGAAGCTTTCTTT,CASSLGRFEAFF
.,TRBV5-1,TRBJ1-1,TRBD1,TGCGCCAGCAGTCATTACAGGGGAGGACACACTGAAGCTTTCTTT,CASSHYRGGHTEAFF
few,TRBV2,TRBJ2-7,.,TGTGCCAGCAGTGAAGAACAGATCTACGAGCAGTACTTC,CASSEEQIYEQYF
many,TRBV6-6,TRBJ1-5,.,TGTGCCAGCAGGTTAAGTGAAGTTCAGCCCCAGCATTTT,CASRLSEVQPQHF
few,TRBV12-3/TRBV12-4,TRBJ1-1,.,TGTGCCAGCAGTTTCGCGGAAGGCAACACTGAAGCTTTCTTT,CASSFAEGNTEAFF
.,TRBV4-1,TRBJ1-1,.,TGCGCCAGCAGCCAAGATCCGGGGTTGAACACTGAAGCTTTCTTT,CASSQDPGLNTEAFF
few,TRBV3-1,TRBJ1-5,.,TGTGCCAGCAGCCAAGATTGGAGTCCACGCAATCAGCCCCAGCATTTT,CASSQDWSPRNQPQHF
.,TRBV2,TRBJ1-4,.,TGTGCCAGCAGTGAGTTTTCAGACGGAACTAATGAAAAACTGTTTTTT,CASSEFSDGTNEKLFF
few,TRBV18,TRBJ1-1,.,TGTGCCAGCTCACCTACCTTTACGGACATGAACACTGAAGCTTTCTTT,CASSPTFTDMNTEAFF
few,TRBV3-1,TRBJ1-6,.,TGTGCCAGCAGTTCCTTGGGGTTGGGGAATTCACCCCTCCACTTT,CASSSLGLGNSPLHF
few,TRBV14,TRBJ2-1,.,TGTGCCAGCAGCCCCGCCGGGATACCCCCGAGGGATGAGCAGTTCTTC,CASSPAGIPPRDEQFF
.,TRBV28,TRBJ2-7,TRBD1,TGTGCCAGCAGTTACCTTACCCGACAGGGGGCGATTAACGAGCAGTACTTC,CASSYLTRQGAINEQYF
.,TRBV5-6,TRBJ1-2,.,TGTGCCAGCGGAGGGAGGGTTTATGGCTACACCTTC,CASGGRVYGYTF
many,TRBV12-3/TRBV12-4,TRBJ1-4,.,TGTGCCAGCAACTGGGGGGTAACTAATGAAAAACTGTTTTTT,CASNWGVTNEKLFF
many,TRBV28,TRBJ1-2,.,TGTGCCAGCAGTTCAACGACAGAGAACTATGGCTACACCTTC,CASSSTTENYGYTF
.,TRBV7-2,TRBJ2-5,TRBD1,TGTGCCAGCAGCTTAGGGGGACAGGTTCAAGAGACCCAGTACTTC,CASSLGGQVQETQYF
many,TRBV7-3,TRBJ1-6,.,TGTGCCAGCAGCTTTGGGCAGGGGATGAATTCACCCCTCCACTTT,CASSFGQGMNSPLHF
few,TRBV13,TRBJ2-1,TRBD2,TGTGCCAGCAGCCTGGTGGGACTAGCGGGGGGGAATGAGCAGTTCTTC,CASSLVGLAGGNEQFF
many,TRBV2,TRBJ1-5,.,TGTGCCAGCAGTGACCGGGGGAATCAGCCCCAGCATTTT,CASSDRGNQPQHF
.,TRBV7-2,TRBJ2-1,.,TGTGCCAGCAGGCCCCGATTGGGAGGCTCCTACAATGAGCAGTTCTTC,CASRPRLGGSYNEQFF
many,TRBV4-2,TRBJ2-2,.,TGTGCCAGCAGCCCCCTATCTAACCGGGATCTCCCCGGGGAGCTGTTTTTT,CASSPLSNRDLPGELFF
many,TRBV12-3/TRBV12-4,TRBJ1-5,.,TGTGCCAGCAGTTTACGGCCGACGACAAAGGATCAGCCCCAGCATTTT,CASSLRPTTKDQPQHF
few,TRBV7-3,TRBJ2-1,TRBD2,TGTGCCAGCAGCTTAGTACAGGCGGGGGTCGTTGAGCAGTTCTTC,CASSLVQAGVVEQFF
.,TRBV4-3,TRBJ2-3,TRBD2,TGCGCCAGCAGCCAAGGGTGGACTAGCGGGGGCACAGATACGCAGTATTTT,CASSQGWTSGGTDTQYF
many,TRBV6-7,TRBJ2-3,.,TGTGCCAGCAGTTACTCGAAGGGACTTCCACGGCAGCGGAGTAAGCAGTATTTT,CASSYSKGLPRQRSKQYF
.,TRBV4-3,TRBJ2-2,TRBD2,TGCGCCAGCAGCCATGGTGTCGGGGGGGCCAAGCCCGGGGAGCTGTTTTTT,CASSHGVGGAKPGELFF
.,TRBV12-5,TRBJ2-2,.,TGTGCTAGTGGTTTGGTTCCCCGGGGGCTGATACTGGCGAACACCGGGGAGCTGTTTTTT,CASGLVPRGLILANTGELFF
many,TRBV27,TRBJ2-1,.,TGTGCCAGCACCAAGGACAGTTCCTACAATGAGCAGTTCTTC,CASTKDSSYNEQFF
.,TRBV14,TRBJ2-3,.,TGTGCCAGCAGCCAAGATATGGGCACCCTTTGGGGGACAGATACGCAGTATTTT,CASSQDMGTLWGTDTQYF
few,TRBV29-1,TRBJ2-3,TRBD1,TGCAGCGTTGAAACAGGGGGCGCAGATACGCAGTATTTT,CSVETGGADTQYF
many,TRBV20-1,TRBJ1-5,.,TGCAGTGTCGCAGGACGGGGGACCCAGCCCCAGCATTTT,CSVAGRGTQPQHF
.,TRBV5-1,TRBJ1-1,TRBD1,TGCGCCAGCAGCCGATCGCCGGCGAAACAGGGGACTGAAGCTTTCTTT,CASSRSPAKQGTEAFF
.,TRBV4-3,TRBJ1-6,.,TGCGCCAGCAGCCAAGATCTTAAGGCAGAAGCGGGGTTCACCCTCCACTTT,CASSQDLKAEAGFTLHF
many,TRBV6-2/TRBV6-3,TRBJ1-2,.,TGTGCCAGCAGCGAAACCTATGGCTACACCTTC,CASSETYGYTF
many,TRBV7-9,TRBJ2-5,.,TGTGCCAGCAGTGCCGAAGAGACCCAGTACTTC,CASSAEETQYF
many,TRBV20-1,TRBJ2-3,TRBD2,TGCAGTGCCCCCCGGACTAGCGGGGGGCGGACTAGCACAGATACGCAGTATTTT,CSAPRTSGGRTSTDTQYF
once,TRBV7-3,TRBJ2-5,.,TGTGCCAGCAGCTTATTTGAGCGAGAGACCCAGTACTTC,CASSLFERETQYF
.,TRBV5-4,TRBJ2-7,.,TGTGCCAGCAGCTTTACGGATGACGAGCAGTACTTC,CASSFTDDEQYF
few,TRBV20-1,TRBJ2-2,TRBD1,TGCAGTGCGATCCGGGGACAGGACACCGGGGAGCTGTTTTTT,CSAIRGQDTGELFF
many,TRBV9,TRBJ1-1,.,TGTGCCAGCAGCGTAGAGGGATCGGGCACTGAAGCTTTCTTT,CASSVEGSGTEAFF
many,TRBV6-2/TRBV6-3,TRBJ2-3,.,TGTGCCAGCAGTTACAGTACCACCAGGAAGCAGTATTTT,CASSYSTTRKQYF
few,TRBV12-3/TRBV12-4,TRBJ2-7,.,TGTGCCAGCAGTGGGTTCGGGGGCGAGCAGTACTTC,CASSGFGGEQYF
many,TRBV29-1,TRBJ2-3,.,TGCAGCGTTGAAAGGCAGACAGATACGCAGTATTTT,CSVERQTDTQYF
.,TRBV3-1,TRBJ2-7,TRBD1,TGTGCCAGCAGCCATGGACAGGGTTCAGTCGAGCAGTACTTC,CASSHGQGSVEQYF
.,TRBV6-2/TRBV6-3,TRBJ2-6,.,TGTGCCAGCAGTCAACAGGTGCTCCCTGGGGCCAACGTCCTGACTTTC,CASSQQVLPGANVLTF
many,TRBV28,TRBJ2-1,TRBD1,TGTGCCAGCAAAACGCCGGGACAGGGAGAGTTCTTC,CASKTPGQGEFF
few,TRBV7-6,TRBJ1-5,.,TGTGCCAGCAGCTTAGTCTCTATAAAGCGCTTTAATCAGCCCCAGCATTTT,CASSLVSIKRFNQPQHF
many,TRBV29-1,TRBJ1-2,.,TGCAGCGTTTTAGGCTATGGCTACACCTTC,CSVLGYGYTF
few,TRBV12-3/TRBV12-4,TRBJ2-1,TRBD2,TGTGCCAGCAGCCACTATAGCGGGGGGGCCTCCAATGAGCAGTTCTTC,CASSHYSGGASNEQFF
.,TRBV12-3/TRBV12-4,TRBJ2-7,.,TGTGCCGGCAGCCCTCCCGGGAACGAGCAGTACTTC,CAGSPPGNEQYF
.,TRBV7-9,TRBJ1-6,.,TGTGCCAGCAGCTTATCAGGTTTTCCACAGAATTCACCCCTCCACTTT,CASSLSGFPQNSPLHF
few,TRBV5-1,TRBJ1-2,TRBD1,TGCGCCAGCAGCTTGGGTGACAGGGCCCCGGGTAACACCTTC,CASSLGDRAPGNTF
few,TRBV5-1,TRBJ2-7,.,TGCGCCAGCAATGTAGGGGACTACGAGCAGTACTTC,CASNVGDYEQYF
many,TRBV5-4,TRBJ2-5,.,TGTGCCAGCAGCTTTGGAGAGGAGACCCAGTACTTC,CASSFGEETQYF
many,TRBV20-1,TRBJ1-6,TRBD1,TGCAGTGCTAGATCCGGGACAGGGTCGTCACCCCTCCACTTT,CSARSGTGSSPLHF
.,TRBV20-1,TRBJ2-3,.,TGCAGTGCTGGCGGGGAGCTCGTTGGTAGCACAGATACGCAGTATTTT,CSAGGELVGSTDTQYF
many,TRBV20-1,TRBJ1-1,.,TGCAGTGCTAGAGATTTCGCAGGGCTCAGGAACACTGAAGCTTTCTTT,CSARDFAGLRNTEAFF